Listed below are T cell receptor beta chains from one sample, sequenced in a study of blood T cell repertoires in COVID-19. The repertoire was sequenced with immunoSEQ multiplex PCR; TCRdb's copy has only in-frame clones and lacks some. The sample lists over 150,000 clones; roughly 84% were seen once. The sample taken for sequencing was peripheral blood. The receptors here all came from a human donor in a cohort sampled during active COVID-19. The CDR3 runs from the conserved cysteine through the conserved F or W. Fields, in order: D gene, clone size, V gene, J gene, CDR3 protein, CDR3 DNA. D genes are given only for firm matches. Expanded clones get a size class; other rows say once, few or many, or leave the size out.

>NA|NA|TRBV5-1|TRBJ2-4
CASSLVGPAAKNIQYF
TGCGCCAGCAGCTTGGTGGGCCCTGCGGCCAAAAACATTCAGTACTTC
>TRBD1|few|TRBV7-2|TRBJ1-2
CASSFQTGSGYTF
TGTGCCAGCAGTTTTCAGACAGGGAGCGGCTACACCTTC
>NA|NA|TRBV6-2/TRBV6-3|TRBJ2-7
CASSSMRSSSYEQYF
TGTGCCAGCAGTTCTATGCGTTCGAGCTCCTACGAGCAGTACTTC
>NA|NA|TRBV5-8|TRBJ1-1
CASSLGLRAEAFF
TGTGCCAGCAGCTTGGGTCTGAGGGCTGAAGCTTTCTTT
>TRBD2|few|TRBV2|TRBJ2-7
CASSEGLAEYEQYF
TGTGCCAGCAGTGAGGGACTAGCGGAATACGAGCAGTACTTC
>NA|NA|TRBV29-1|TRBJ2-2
CSVEAGGGTGELFF
TGCAGCGTTGAGGCCGGGGGAGGCACCGGGGAGCTGTTTTTT
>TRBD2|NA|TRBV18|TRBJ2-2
CASSRREGAGELFF
TGTGCCAGCTCACGCCGGGAGGGCGCCGGGGAGCTGTTTTTT
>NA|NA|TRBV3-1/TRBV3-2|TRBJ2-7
CASSQGSGYEQYF
TGTGCCAGCAGCCAAGGATCGGGTTACGAGCAGTACTTC
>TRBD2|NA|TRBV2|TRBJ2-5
CASSETSVQETQYF
TGTGCCAGCAGTGAAACTAGCGTACAAGAGACCCAGTACTTC
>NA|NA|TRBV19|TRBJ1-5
CASIGRNQPQHF
TGTGCCAGTATTGGCAGGAATCAGCCCCAGCATTTT
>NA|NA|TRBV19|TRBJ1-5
CASSIGPLAGNSNQPQHF
TGTGCCAGTAGTATAGGCCCCTTGGCAGGAAATAGCAATCAGCCCCAGCATTTT
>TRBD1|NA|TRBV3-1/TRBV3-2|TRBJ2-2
CASSEDRGSAGYTGELFF
TGTGCCAGCAGCGAAGACAGGGGTTCGGCTGGGTACACCGGGGAGCTGTTTTTT
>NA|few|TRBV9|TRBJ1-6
CASSAAPSSPLHF
TGTGCCAGCAGCGCGGCCCCTAGTTCACCCCTCCACTTT
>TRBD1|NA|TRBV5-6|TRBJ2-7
CASSRLPGQSSYEQYF
TGTGCCAGCAGCAGACTGCCGGGACAGAGTTCCTACGAGCAGTACTTC
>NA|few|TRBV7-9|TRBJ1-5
CASSFEDTNQPQHF
TGTGCCAGCAGCTTCGAGGACACTAATCAGCCCCAGCATTTT
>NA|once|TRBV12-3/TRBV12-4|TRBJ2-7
CASSSRWEQYF
TGTGCCAGCAGTTCCAGGTGGGAGCAGTACTTC
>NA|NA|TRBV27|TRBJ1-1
CASRTLQGNTEAFF
TGTGCCAGCAGAACCCTACAGGGGAACACTGAAGCTTTCTTT
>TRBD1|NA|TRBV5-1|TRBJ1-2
CASSLGLGQGYNYGYTF
TGCGCCAGCAGCTTGGGGCTAGGACAGGGATACAACTATGGCTACACCTTC
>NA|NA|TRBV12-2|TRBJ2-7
CASRLAAGAREFKEQYF
TGTGCAAGTCGCTTAGCGGCAGGGGCGCGGGAGTTTAAGGAGCAGTACTTC
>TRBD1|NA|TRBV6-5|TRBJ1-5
CASIRVAGGQPQHF
TGTGCCAGCATCCGAGTGGCAGGGGGTCAGCCCCAGCATTTT
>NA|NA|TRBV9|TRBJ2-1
CASSVGSTGEQFF
TGTGCCAGCAGCGTAGGGTCTACTGGTGAGCAGTTCTTC
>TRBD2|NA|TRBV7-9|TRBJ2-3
CASSTVGGSADTQYF
TGTGCCAGCTCCACTGTTGGCGGGAGTGCAGATACGCAGTATTTT
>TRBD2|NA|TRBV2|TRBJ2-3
CASSELGTSYDTQYF
TGTGCCAGCAGTGAACTCGGGACTAGCTACGATACGCAGTATTTT
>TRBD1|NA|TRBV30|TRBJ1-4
CAWSKGTGGHEKLFF
TGTGCCTGGAGCAAAGGGACAGGGGGCCATGAAAAACTGTTTTTT
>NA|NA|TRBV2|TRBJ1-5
CASSDYTESNQPQHF
TGTGCCAGCAGTGACTACACAGAGAGCAATCAGCCCCAGCATTTT
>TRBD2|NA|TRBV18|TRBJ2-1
CASSPPGGLAGTDEQFF
TGTGCCAGCTCACCACCTGGGGGGCTAGCGGGAACTGACGAGCAGTTCTTC
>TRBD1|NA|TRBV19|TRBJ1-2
CASSSRQGGTGYTF
TGTGCCAGTAGTTCGAGACAGGGGGGCACTGGCTACACCTTC
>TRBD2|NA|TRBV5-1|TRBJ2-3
CASSFYASGRAGTDTQYF
TGCGCCAGCAGCTTTTACGCGAGCGGGAGGGCCGGCACAGATACGCAGTATTTT
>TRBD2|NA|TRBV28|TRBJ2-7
CASSSPRLAGRSYEQYF
TGTGCCAGCAGTTCACCCCGACTAGCGGGCCGCTCCTACGAGCAGTACTTC
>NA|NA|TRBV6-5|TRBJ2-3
CASTDGTARDTQYF
TGTGCCAGCACCGACGGGACTGCACGAGATACGCAGTATTTT
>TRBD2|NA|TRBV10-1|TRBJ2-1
CASSRLAGVNEQFF
TGCGCCAGCAGCAGACTAGCGGGGGTCAATGAGCAGTTCTTC
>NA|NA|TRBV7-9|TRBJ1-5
CASARSGDQPQHF
TGTGCCAGCGCTAGGTCGGGAGATCAGCCCCAGCATTTT
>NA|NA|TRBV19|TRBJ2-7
CASSIASRSYEQYF
TGTGCCAGTAGTATAGCTAGCAGATCCTACGAGCAGTACTTC
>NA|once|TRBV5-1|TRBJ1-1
CASSLQGTEAFF
TGCGCCAGCAGCTTACAGGGCACTGAAGCTTTCTTT
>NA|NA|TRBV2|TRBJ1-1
CASRSQLNTEAFF
TGTGCCAGCAGATCACAGTTGAACACTGAAGCTTTCTTT
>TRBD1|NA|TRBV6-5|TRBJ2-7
CASSKQGVLLEQYF
TGTGCCAGCAGTAAGCAGGGGGTGCTTCTCGAGCAGTACTTC
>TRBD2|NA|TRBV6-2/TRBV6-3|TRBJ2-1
CASSPSGRASSYNEQFF
TGTGCCAGCAGCCCTAGCGGGAGGGCAAGCTCCTACAATGAGCAGTTCTTC
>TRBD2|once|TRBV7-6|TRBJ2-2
CASSLASTMTSGRADNTGELFF
TGTGCCAGCAGCTTAGCTAGCACAATGACTAGCGGGAGGGCCGATAACACCGGGGAGCTGTTTTTT
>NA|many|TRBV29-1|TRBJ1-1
CSATVATEAFF
TGCAGCGCCACGGTAGCGACTGAAGCTTTCTTT
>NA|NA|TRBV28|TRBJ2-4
CASSLWGQGKGLGKNIQYF
TGTGCCAGCAGTTTATGGGGCCAGGGCAAGGGGTTAGGCAAAAACATTCAGTACTTC